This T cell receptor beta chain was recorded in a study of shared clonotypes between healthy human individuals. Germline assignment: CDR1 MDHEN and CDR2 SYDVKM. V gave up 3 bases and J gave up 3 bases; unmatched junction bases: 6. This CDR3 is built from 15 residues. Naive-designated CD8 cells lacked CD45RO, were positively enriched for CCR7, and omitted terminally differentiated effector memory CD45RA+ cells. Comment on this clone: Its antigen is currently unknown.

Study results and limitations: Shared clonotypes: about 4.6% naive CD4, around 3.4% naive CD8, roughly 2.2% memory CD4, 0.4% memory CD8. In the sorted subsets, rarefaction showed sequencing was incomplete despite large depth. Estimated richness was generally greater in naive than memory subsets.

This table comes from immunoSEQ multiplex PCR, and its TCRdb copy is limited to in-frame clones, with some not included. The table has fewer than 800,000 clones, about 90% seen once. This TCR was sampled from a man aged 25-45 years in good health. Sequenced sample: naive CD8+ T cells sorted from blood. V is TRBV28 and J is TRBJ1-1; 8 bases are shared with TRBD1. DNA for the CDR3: TGTGCCAGCAGTTTGCTTACCAGGGGGCACACTGAAGCTTTCTTT. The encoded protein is CASSLLTRGHTEAFF.